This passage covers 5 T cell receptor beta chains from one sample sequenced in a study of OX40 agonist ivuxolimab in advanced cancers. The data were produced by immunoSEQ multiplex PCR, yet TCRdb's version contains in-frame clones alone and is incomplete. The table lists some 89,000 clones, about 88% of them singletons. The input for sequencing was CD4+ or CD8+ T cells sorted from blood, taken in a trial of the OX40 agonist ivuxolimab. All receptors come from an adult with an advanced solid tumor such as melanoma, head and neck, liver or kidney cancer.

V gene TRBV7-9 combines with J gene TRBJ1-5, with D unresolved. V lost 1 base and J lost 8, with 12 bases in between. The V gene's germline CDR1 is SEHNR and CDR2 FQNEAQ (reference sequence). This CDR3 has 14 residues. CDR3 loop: CASSLEIDRKPQHF. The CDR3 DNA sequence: TGTGCCAGCAGCTTAGAGATCGATAGGAAGCCCCAGCATTTT.

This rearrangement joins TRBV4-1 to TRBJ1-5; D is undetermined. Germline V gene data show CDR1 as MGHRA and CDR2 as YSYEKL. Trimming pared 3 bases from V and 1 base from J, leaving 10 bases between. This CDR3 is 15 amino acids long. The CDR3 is CASSQRHPSNQPQHF. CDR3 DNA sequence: TGCGCCAGCAGCCAGCGGCATCCCAGCAATCAGCCCCAGCATTTT.

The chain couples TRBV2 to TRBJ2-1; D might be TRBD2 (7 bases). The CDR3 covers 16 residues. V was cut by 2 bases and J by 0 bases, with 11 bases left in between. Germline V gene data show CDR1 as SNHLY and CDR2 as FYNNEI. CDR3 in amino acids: CASSERGASSYNEQFF. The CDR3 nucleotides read TGTGCCAGCAGTGAACGGGGGGCGAGCTCCTACAATGAGCAGTTCTTC.

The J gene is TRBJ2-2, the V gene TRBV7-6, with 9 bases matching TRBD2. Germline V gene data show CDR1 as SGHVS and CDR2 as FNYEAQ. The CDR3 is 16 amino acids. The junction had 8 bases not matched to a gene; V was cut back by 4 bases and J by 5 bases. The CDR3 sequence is CASSSRPSGDTGELFF. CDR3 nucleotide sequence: TGTGCCAGCAGCTCCCGGCCTAGCGGGGATACCGGGGAGCTGTTTTTT.

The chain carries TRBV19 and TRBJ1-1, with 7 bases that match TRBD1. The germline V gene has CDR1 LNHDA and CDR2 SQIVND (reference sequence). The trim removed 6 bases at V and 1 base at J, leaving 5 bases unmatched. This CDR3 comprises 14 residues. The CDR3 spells CASRLGGANTEAFF. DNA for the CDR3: TGTGCCAGTAGGCTAGGGGGCGCGAACACTGAAGCTTTCTTT.